Below are 19 T cell receptor beta chains sequenced from a single sample in a study of cytomegalovirus exposure and HLA in healthy donors. The PCR made use of 60 Vbeta and 13 Jbeta primers. Profiled with immunoSEQ multiplex PCR; TCRdb holds only in-frame clones, not every one. This table has some 80,000 clones, around 82% appearing once. Sequenced input: PBMCs. These receptors were taken from a man aged 50 to 60 in good health and CMV-seronegative.

The V and J genes are TRBV18 and TRBJ2-6, with D perhaps TRBD2 (6 bases). Germline V CDR1 and CDR2: KGHSH, LQKENI. CDR3 length: 17 amino acids. Trimming took off 0 bases at V and 5 bases at J, with 14 bases between the two ends. In DNA, the CDR3 is TGTGCCAGCTCACCACCGGGAGGAGCTCTCAGGGCCAACGTCCTGACTTTC. It yields the protein CASSPPGGALRANVLTF.

As concerns this clone: Different DNA sequences within this sample yield the same CDR3. This chain uses TRBV11-3 with TRBJ2-7; no firm D call. The CDR3 is made up of 13 amino acids. CDR1 and CDR2 (germline): SGHNT, YENEEA. V lost 0 bases, J lost 7 bases, and 10 bases lay in between. CDR3 nucleotide sequence: TGTGCCAGCAGCTTAGAACGGATCGGGGAGCAGTACTTC. Amino acids: CASSLERIGEQYF.

The chain recombines TRBV10-3 with TRBJ1-1; D perhaps matches TRBD1 (5 bases). V lost 6 bases, J lost 1 base, and 12 bases lay in between. This CDR3 has 14 residues. The V gene's germline CDR1 is ENHRY and CDR2 SYGVKD. CDR3 sequence reads: CAISVIDRNTEAFF. The CDR3 DNA follows: TGTGCCATCAGCGTGATTGACAGGAACACTGAAGCTTTCTTT.

The chain joins TRBV18 to TRBJ1-4, with D unclear. The germline CDR1 and CDR2 sequences are KGHSH and LQKENI. V lost 6 bases, J lost 0 bases, and 11 bases lay in between. The CDR3 covers 15 residues. The CDR3 DNA sequence: TGTGCCAGCTCGCCCAGTCCCTCAACTAATGAAAAACTGTTTTTT. It codes for CASSPSPSTNEKLFF.

This clone came up once. V is TRBV12-5 and J is TRBJ2-3, with 13 bases lining up with TRBD2. CDR3 length: 18 amino acids. The V gene end was trimmed by 0 bases and the J gene end by 6 bases; junction bases not matched to a gene: 9. Germline assignment: CDR1 LGHNT and CDR2 FRNRAP. The chain's CDR3 is CASGLVLRTSGGGDTQYF. The CDR3 nucleotides read TGTGCTAGTGGTTTGGTACTAAGGACTAGCGGGGGCGGGGATACGCAGTATTTT.

The chain uses TRBV11-1 and TRBJ1-2; no firm D call. V was clipped by 4 bases and J by 4 bases, with 10 bases between them. Per germline, CDR1 SGHAT and CDR2 FQDESV (reference sequence). The CDR3 consists of 13 residues. This chain's CDR3 is CASSSLEGYGYTF. The DNA of the CDR3 is TGTGCCAGCAGCTCTTTGGAGGGCTATGGCTACACCTTC.

The sample holds a few counts of this clone. The junction departs from germline at one end; a sequencing error may be responsible. This chain joins TRBV7-7 and TRBJ2-3; 8 nucleotides agree with TRBD1. Germline loops: CDR1 SSHAT, CDR2 FNYEAQ (reference sequence). The CDR3 is made up of 14 amino acids. The CDR3 DNA follows: TGTGCTAGCAGCTTAGGGACAGGATTAGATACGCAGTATTTT. Translation gives CASSLGTGLDTQYF. The whole variable domain, filled in from reference TRBV7-7 and TRBJ2-3, reads GAGVSQSPRYKVTKRGQDVTLRCDPISSHATLYWYQQALGQGPEFLTYFNYEAQPDKSGLPSDRFSAERPEGSISTLTIQRTEQRDSAMYRCASSLGTGLDTQYFGPGTRLTVL.

The chain has TRBV2 and TRBJ2-2, with 7 positions matching TRBD1. Unmatched junction bases numbered 10, after V lost 8 bases and J lost 4 bases. The V gene's germline CDR1 is SNHLY and CDR2 FYNNEI. The CDR3 consists of 15 residues. The CDR3 loop is CASSGSTGRTGELFF. The CDR3 nucleotides read TGTGCCAGCTCTGGATCGACAGGGCGCACCGGGGAGCTGTTTTTT.

V gene TRBV19 combines with J gene TRBJ1-2; 8 nucleotides match TRBD1. The junction had 3 bases not matched to a gene; V was cut back by 6 bases and J by 3 bases. The CDR3 has 13 residues. Per the germline V gene, CDR1 is LNHDA and CDR2 is SQIVND (reference sequence). The CDR3: CASRTGVYYGYTF. The CDR3 DNA sequence: TGTGCCAGTAGGACAGGGGTGTACTATGGCTACACCTTC.

This chain's CDR3 is CASSYKHQTYEQYF. CDR3 nucleotides: TGTGCCAGCAGTTACAAACACCAAACCTACGAGCAGTACTTC. The rearrangement joins TRBV6-5 to TRBJ2-7; D uncertain. The CDR3 is made up of 14 amino acids. In germline, CDR1 is MNHEY, CDR2 SVGAGI. V was clipped by 2 bases and J by 2 bases, with 10 bases between them.

J is TRBJ2-1 and V is TRBV7-3; TRBD2 agrees at 15 bases. CDR3 length: 20 residues. Per germline, CDR1 SGHTA and CDR2 FQGTGA. V lost 0 bases and J lost 6; bases outside the gene matches: 12. The CDR3, as DNA: TGTGCCAGCAGCTTAACGGTGGGACTAGCGGGGGGCTCCCCTCTCAATGAGCAGTTCTTC. Translating it yields CASSLTVGLAGGSPLNEQFF.

This clone was found a few times. The genes are TRBV7-9 and TRBJ2-2; possible D gene TRBD1, 6 bases. Trimming shortened V by 11 bases and J by 6 bases, and 7 bases separated the two germline ends. This CDR3 is built from 10 residues. The germline V gene has CDR1 SEHNR and CDR2 FQNEAQ (reference sequence). The CDR3: CAHRAGELFF. CDR3 in DNA: TGTGCCCACAGGGCCGGGGAGCTGTTTTTT.

The chain is built from TRBV30 and TRBJ1-2; tentative D call: TRBD1 (5 bases). Germline V lookup: CDR1 GTSNPN, CDR2 SVGIG (reference sequence). V lost 3 bases and J 5 bases, leaving 16 bases between the germline ends. The CDR3 is made up of 14 amino acids. CDR3 bases: TGTGCCTGGAGCCGGGACTCCTCCCGATATGGCTACACCTTC. Residues: CAWSRDSSRYGYTF. Full variable domain (rest looked up from reference TRBV30 and TRBJ1-2): SQTIHQWPATLVQPVGSPLSLECTVEGTSNPNLYWYRQAAGRGLQLLFYSVGIGQISSEVPQNLSASRPQDRQFILSSKKLLLSDSGFYLCAWSRDSSRYGYTFGSGTRLTVV.

The chain combines TRBV6-5 with TRBJ2-3; no definite D call. The CDR3 runs 11 residues. Looked up from germline, CDR1 is MNHEY and CDR2 is SVGAGI. The germline V and J ends were trimmed by 5 bases and 5 bases, with 5 bases remaining between them. CDR3 in amino acids: CASSTRDTQYF. The CDR3 DNA follows: TGTGCCAGCAGTACACGAGATACGCAGTATTTT.

This rearrangement joins TRBV27 to TRBJ2-3; D might be TRBD2 (5 bases). CDR3 size: 15 residues. The V end was cut by 2 bases, the J end by 5 bases, with 14 bases between. Germline CDR1 and CDR2: MNHEY and SMNVEV (reference sequence). This CDR3 is CASSLTRTGGDTQYF. The CDR3 coding sequence is TGTGCCAGCAGTTTAACGCGGACTGGCGGAGATACGCAGTATTTT.

The gene calls are TRBV10-3 and TRBJ2-2, with no clear D. V was pared by 4 bases and J by 1 base, with 7 bases between. Germline V gene lookup returns CDR1 ENHRY and CDR2 SYGVKD. The CDR3 has 14 residues. The CDR3 DNA sequence: TGTGCCATCAGTGCGTCCGGGAACACCGGGGAGCTGTTTTTT. Its translation: CAISASGNTGELFF.

The chain carries TRBV18 and TRBJ1-2; D is ambiguous. Germline V gene sequence: CDR1 KGHSH, CDR2 LQKENI. Trimming removed 0 bases at V and 2 bases at J, with 7 bases between. The CDR3 spans 14 residues. CDR3 DNA: TGTGCCAGCTCACCACCGGCGCGGAACTATGGCTACACCTTC. Amino acids: CASSPPARNYGYTF.

The rearrangement links TRBV9 to TRBJ1-2, with a weak D call TRBD1 (6 bases). The CDR3 extends over 13 amino acids. Germline CDR1 is SGDLS and CDR2 is YYNGEE. V lost 3 bases, J lost 5 bases, and 11 bases lay in between. The CDR3 loop reads CASSAQGSYGYTF. In DNA, the CDR3 is TGTGCCAGCAGCGCTCAGGGGTCGTATGGCTACACCTTC.

Here the CDR3 reads CASSRVGTGVNYEQYF. The CDR3 DNA follows: TGCGCCAGCAGCCGTGTCGGGACAGGGGTTAACTACGAGCAGTACTTC. The J gene is TRBJ2-5, the V gene TRBV5-1, with 10 bases matching TRBD1. The J call may be in error: the DNA end matches TRBJ2-7 better. This CDR3 region has 16 residues. Germline CDR1 and CDR2: SGHRS and YFSETQ.